This TCR beta chain was documented in a study of T cell responses to AZD1222 COVID-19 vaccine. Study-level results: Spike-specific TCR breadth rose after two AZD1222 doses, and depth rose as well. Regions left unmutated in variants are reportedly the target of nearly half of spike-specific TCRs.

Profiled with immunoSEQ multiplex PCR; TCRdb holds only in-frame clones, not every one. The sample lists about 150,000 clones; approximately 90% were seen once. This CDR3 is built from 17 residues. V was cut by 5 bases and J by 1 base, with 19 bases left in between. Germline CDR1 and CDR2: MNHNY and SVGAGI (reference sequence). Remarks on this clone: Its antigen remains unidentified.

The V call is TRBV6-6, the J call TRBJ2-3; tentatively, D is TRBD2 (6 bases). The sequence derives from an adult in good health. This specimen was peripheral blood, taken on day 0 of MenACWY control vaccination. The CDR3: CASSPREGSGRTDTQYF. The DNA of the CDR3 is TGTGCCAGCAGTCCCCGGGAAGGTAGCGGACGCACAGATACGCAGTATTTT.